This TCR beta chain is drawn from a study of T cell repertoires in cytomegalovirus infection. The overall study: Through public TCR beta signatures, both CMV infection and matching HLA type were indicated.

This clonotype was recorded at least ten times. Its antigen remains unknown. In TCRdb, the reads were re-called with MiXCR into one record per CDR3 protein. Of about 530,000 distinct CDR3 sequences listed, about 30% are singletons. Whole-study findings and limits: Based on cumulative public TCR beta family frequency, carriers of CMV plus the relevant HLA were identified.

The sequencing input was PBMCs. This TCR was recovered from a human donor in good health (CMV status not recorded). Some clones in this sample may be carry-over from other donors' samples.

CDR3 in amino acids: CASSLGGLAGGPGGIQYF. The CDR3 DNA reads TGTGCCAGCAGCTTAGGGGGACTAGCGGGAGGGCCGGGGGGTATTCAGTACTTC. V usage is TRBV7-2 and J usage is TRBJ2-4, with 16 bases fitting TRBD2. With V trimmed by 1 base and J by 10 bases, 10 bases remained unmatched. The CDR3 consists of 18 residues. The germline V gene encodes CDR1 SGHTA and CDR2 FQGNSA.